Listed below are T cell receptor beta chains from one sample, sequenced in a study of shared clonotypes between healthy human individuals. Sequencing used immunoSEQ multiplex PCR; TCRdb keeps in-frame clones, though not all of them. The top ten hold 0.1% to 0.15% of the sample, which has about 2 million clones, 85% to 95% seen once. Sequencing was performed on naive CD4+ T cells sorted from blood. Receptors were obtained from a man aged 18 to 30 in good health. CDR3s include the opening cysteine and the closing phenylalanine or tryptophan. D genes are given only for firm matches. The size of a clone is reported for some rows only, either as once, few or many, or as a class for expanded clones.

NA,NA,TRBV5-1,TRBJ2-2,TGCGCCAGCAGGGTGCTAGCGTCGAGCACCGGGGAGCTGTTTTTT,CASRVLASSTGELFF
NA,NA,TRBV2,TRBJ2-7,TGTGCCAGCAGTGGTTCCTACGAGCAGTACTTC,CASSGSYEQYF
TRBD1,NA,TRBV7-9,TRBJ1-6,TGTGCCAGCAGCCGGGGACAGGGCGAATCACCCCTCCACTTT,CASSRGQGESPLHF
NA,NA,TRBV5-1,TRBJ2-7,TGCGCCAGCAGCTTGAGCAGGGAGGAGCAGTACTTC,CASSLSREEQYF
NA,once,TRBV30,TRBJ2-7,TGTGCCTGGAGTGTACGGGGAGCAGGTGAGCAGTACTTC,CAWSVRGAGEQYF
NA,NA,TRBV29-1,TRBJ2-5,TGCAGCGTTGCTCTCCTTGAGGAGACCCAGTACTTC,CSVALLEETQYF
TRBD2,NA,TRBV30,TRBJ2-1,TGTGCCTGGAGTAAGCGGGGGGGCCTTATGGGGCAGTTCTTC,CAWSKRGGLMGQFF
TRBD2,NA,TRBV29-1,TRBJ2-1,TGCAGCGTGGAAGGGACTAGCAAGTCCGGGCAGCAGTTCTTC,CSVEGTSKSGQQFF
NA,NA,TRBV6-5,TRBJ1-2,TGTGCCAGCAGTTACCCGGGTTATGGCTACACCTTC,CASSYPGYGYTF
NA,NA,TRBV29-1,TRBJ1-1,TGCAGCACCTGTTGTGAGAACACTGAAGCTTTCTTT,CSTCCENTEAFF
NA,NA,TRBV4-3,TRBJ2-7,TGCGCCAGCAGCCAAGATCCCACGGGGTACGAGCAGTACTTC,CASSQDPTGYEQYF
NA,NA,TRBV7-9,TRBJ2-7,TGTGCCAGCAGCTTAGCGTTAGCTGGGGGTGGGGACGAGCAGTACTTC,CASSLALAGGGDEQYF
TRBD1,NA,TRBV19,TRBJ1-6,TGTGCCAGTAGTTTCACTCCACAGGGGGCTAGTTCACCCCTCCACTTT,CASSFTPQGASSPLHF
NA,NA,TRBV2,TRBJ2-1,TGTGCCAACAACTTGGCGGGTAAGCAGTTCTTC,CANNLAGKQFF
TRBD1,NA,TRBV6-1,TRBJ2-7,TGTGCCAGCCGGCAAGGGCGGACAGGATCCTACGAGCAGTACTTC,CASRQGRTGSYEQYF
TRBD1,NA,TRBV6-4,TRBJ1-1,TGTGCCAGCAGTGACGGGACAGGGAGGACTGAAGCTTTCTTT,CASSDGTGRTEAFF
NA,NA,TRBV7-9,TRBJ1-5,TGTGCCAGCAGCTTTCTGAGGGATCAGCCCCAGCATTTT,CASSFLRDQPQHF
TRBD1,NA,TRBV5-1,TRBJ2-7,TGCGCCAGCAGAACAGGGGGGTCCGGCCGCTACGAGCAGTACTTC,CASRTGGSGRYEQYF
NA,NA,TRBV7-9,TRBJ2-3,TGTGCCAGCAGCTCGGCAGTCAGGAACACAGATACGCAGTATTTT,CASSSAVRNTDTQYF
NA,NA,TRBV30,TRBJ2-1,TGTGCCCTCGGACGCCAAAATGAGCAGTTCTTC,CALGRQNEQFF
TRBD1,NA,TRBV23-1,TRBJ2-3,TGCGCCCTACCCTTACAGGGGGTCACAGATACGCAGTATTTT,CALPLQGVTDTQYF
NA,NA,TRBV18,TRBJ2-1,TGTGCCAGCTCACCGTTGTGGGGAGGTGAGCAGTTCTTC,CASSPLWGGEQFF
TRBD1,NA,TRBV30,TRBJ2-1,TGTGCCTCCGACAGAGGGGGCCCGGCCCCCTCCTACAATGAGCAGTTCTTC,CASDRGGPAPSYNEQFF
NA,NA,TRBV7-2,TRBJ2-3,TGTGCCAGCAGCTCCCCTCGAGCACTCCGAGGGGGTGATACGCAGTATTTT,CASSSPRALRGGDTQYF
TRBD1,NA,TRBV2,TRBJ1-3,TGTGCCAGCAGTGAAAACGGACAGGGTGGAGGAAACACCATATATTTT,CASSENGQGGGNTIYF
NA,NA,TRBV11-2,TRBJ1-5,TGTGCCAGCAGCCCAGACAGAAATCAGCCCCAGCATTTT,CASSPDRNQPQHF
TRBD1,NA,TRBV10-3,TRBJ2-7,TGTGCCATCAGCCCGGGGACAGGGGTCGTCTACGAGCAGTACTTC,CAISPGTGVVYEQYF
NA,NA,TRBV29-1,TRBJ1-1,TGCAGCGTTGATCGGGCCCCGAGGAAGTCTGAAGCTTTCTTT,CSVDRAPRKSEAFF
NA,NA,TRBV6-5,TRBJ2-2,TGTGCCAGCAGCCGGGTGATCGGGGAGCTGTTTTTT,CASSRVIGELFF
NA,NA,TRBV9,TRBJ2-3,TGTGCCAGCAGCGTAGAGGCGGGCAGTCCGCAGTATTTT,CASSVEAGSPQYF
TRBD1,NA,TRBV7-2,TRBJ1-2,TGTGCCAGCAGTTCCCGGACAGGGACCTATGGCTACACCTTC,CASSSRTGTYGYTF
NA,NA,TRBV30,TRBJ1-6,TGTGCCTGGGGGGCAGGGGCCTATAATTCACCCCTCCACTTT,CAWGAGAYNSPLHF
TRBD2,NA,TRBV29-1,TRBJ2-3,TGCAGCGTTGGAAGCGGACTAGCGGACCGCACAGATACGCAGTATTTT,CSVGSGLADRTDTQYF
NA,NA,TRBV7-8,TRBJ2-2,TGTGCCACCTCGATTCGGGGGACCGGGGAGCTGTTTTTT,CATSIRGTGELFF
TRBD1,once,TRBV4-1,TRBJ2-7,TGCGCCAGCAGCCGAGACAGGGGCGGAACCTACGAGCAGTACTTC,CASSRDRGGTYEQYF
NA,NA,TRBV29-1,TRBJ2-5,TGCAGCGCCGACCGGGGATCCCAAGAGACCCAGTACTTC,CSADRGSQETQYF
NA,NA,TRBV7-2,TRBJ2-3,TGTGCCAGCAGCTTAGTAGGCATCCGCACAGATACGCAGTATTTT,CASSLVGIRTDTQYF
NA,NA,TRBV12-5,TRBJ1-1,TGTGCTAGTGGTTCCTCAGGGGCCACTGAAGCTTTCTTT,CASGSSGATEAFF